This TCR beta chain was identified in a study of blood T cells in healthy people across ages. Study-wide results and caveats: Total diversity from one million sequenced T cells was likely underestimated.

Those donating, healthy Caucasian individuals from Russia, were aged roughly 6 to 95. There are 15 residues in the CDR3. Germline V lookup: CDR1 MNHEY, CDR2 SVGAGI. V was cut by 2 bases and J by 3 bases, with 12 bases left in between. This clonotype was observed a few times. The antigen remains unidentified. Primers used in a second PCR of about 6 to 11 cycles were a sample-barcoded 5' primer and a J-beta primer mix. Each CDR3 protein gets one entry after TCRdb re-called the 5' RACE reads with MiXCR. The sample contains about 1,400,000 distinct CDR3 sequences, almost 60% of which appear only once. The TCR was taken from a man between 18 and 29 years old in good health. Sequencing was carried out using blood. V usage is TRBV6-5 and J usage is TRBJ2-3; the D call may be TRBD1 or TRBD2 (6 bases each). The CDR3 DNA reads as TGTGCCAGCAGTTACGCTGCGGGGACAACAGATACGCAGTATTTT. Translation gives CASSYAAGTTDTQYF.